This T cell receptor (beta chain) was captured by sequencing in a study of blood T cell repertoires in COVID-19 (dated by TCRdb to the early 2020s). Looking at the study overall: Samples covering the acute and convalescent phases of COVID-19 were provided by collaborators in the United States, Italy and Spain. The samples were drawn from two sources: the first 160 participants of the ongoing ImmuneRACE study, and some 1,300 subjects contributed by 6 global collaborators. Where HLA class I and class II types were available, the types were taken from metadata supplied by the sample provider, not from assay-based typing. The repertoires were released in a freely available public database meant as a resource for research on the immune response to SARS-CoV-2. Deeply sampled blood TCRbeta repertoires from subjects exposed to, actively infected with, or recovered from COVID-19 were included in the dataset. The sample metadata nearly always contained a de-identified subject ID, COVID-19 status, age in years and sex. The prospective study material was composed of cDNA or gDNA derived from T cells, B-cell-depleted T cells, or PBMCs. The study at large found these results: Clinical and demographic metadata were provided uncurated, with the amount varying by source and participant.

TCRbeta CDR3 regions were amplified from genomic DNA by means of the immunoSEQ Assay, a bias-controlled multiplex PCR. Under the source paper's analysis protocol: The number of nucleated cells in each sample was estimated from the amplification of reference gene primers within the assay. To quantify the absolute abundance of each unique TCRbeta CDR3 rearrangement, sequence reads were collapsed and filtered. For each sample, productive Simpson clonality was calculated by taking the square root of Simpson's diversity index across productive rearrangements. The table was pulled from immuneACCESS by TCRdb, which kept in-frame rearrangements only. Such tables lose some clones; where checked, under half of the loss comes from unresolved V genes, and the rest has no known cause. That table is the source of V, J and clone size, and D and trimming were worked out from the DNA. In all, the sample holds about 81,000 clones, and almost 85% of those were seen once. Around 6.9% of the sample rests with the top ten.

CDR1 and CDR2, per the germline V gene (reference sequence), are WNHNN and SYGVQD. Including cysteine and phenylalanine, the CDR3 has 16 amino acids. The kept DNA is CDR3 alone, 48 bases in frame from the first base. Trimming costs V 1 base and J 0 bases, and their ends lie 12 bases apart. Collaborating institutions collected whole blood in K2EDTA tubes following their own protocols. Collaborator samples were shipped for TCRbeta analysis as frozen whole blood, isolated PBMCs, or DNA extracted from either sample type. With respect to this clone: The target of this receptor is not known. No much larger clone is present one base from it, and per-base qualities are unavailable.

The chain is assembled from TRBV10-1 and TRBJ1-1; the best D guess is TRBD1, with 5 bases matching. The sequence derives from a human donor in a cohort sampled during active COVID-19. Sequencing used peripheral blood. The base sequence is TGCGCCAGCAGTGAGTTGCCGGGGGTGATGAACACTGAAGCTTTCTTT. This is translated as CASSELPGVMNTEAFF.